This passage covers 28 T cell receptor beta chains from one sample sequenced in a study of T cell repertoires in ileal Crohn's disease. The table came from immunoSEQ multiplex PCR; TCRdb's copy has only in-frame clones and leaves some out. The sample records approximately 13,000 clones, roughly 80% being singletons. Sequencing was done on a sample of ileal tissue. These TCRs come from an adult with Crohn's disease.

The table lists this clone with a few counts. The CDR3 protein is CASSPRGGETQYF. The CDR3, as DNA: TGTGCCAGCAGCCCACGGGGGGGAGAGACCCAGTACTTC. V usage is TRBV5-4 and J usage is TRBJ2-5, with TRBD2 identical over 8 bases. V lost 4 bases and J lost 4; bases outside the gene matches: 3. CDR3 length: 13 residues. Germline-derived CDR1 and CDR2 are SGHNT and YYREEE (reference sequence).

The V and J genes are TRBV7-9 and TRBJ2-2; possibly TRBD2 for D (7 bases). The V gene's germline CDR1 is SEHNR and CDR2 FQNEAQ (reference sequence). This CDR3 contains 17 residues. Trimming removed 5 bases from V and 6 bases from J, with 22 bases in between. The CDR3 protein is CASSPSPLAGAAGELFF. The CDR3 DNA reads TGTGCCAGCAGCCCGTCACCCCTTGCGGGGGCGGCCGGGGAGCTGTTTTTT. The variable domain in full, completed from reference TRBV7-9 and TRBJ2-2, reads DTGVSQNPRHKITKRGQNVTFRCDPISEHNRLYWYRQTLGQGPEFLTYFQNEAQLEKSRLLSDRFSAERPKGSFSTLEIQRTEQGDSAMYLCASSPSPLAGAAGELFFGEGSRLTVL.

CDR3 region: CASSLDRYNEQFF. Here the CDR3 DNA reads TGTGCCAGCAGCTTAGACAGGTACAATGAGCAGTTCTTC. The genes are TRBV13 and TRBJ2-1; the D gene is possibly TRBD1 (5 bases). The CDR3 has 13 amino acids. Trimming left V 1 base short and J 4 bases short, with 5 bases between. Germline V lookup: CDR1 PRHDT, CDR2 FYEKMQ (reference sequence).

The chain uses TRBV5-6 and TRBJ1-1; TRBD1 agrees at 9 bases. The CDR3 is 14 residues long. V trimming: 4 bases; J trimming: 5 bases; junction bases outside the gene matches: 6. Germline assignment: CDR1 SGHDT and CDR2 YYEEEE. The CDR3 nucleotides are TGTGCCAGCAGCCAAAACAGGGGGCGTACTGAAGCTTTCTTT. Protein sequence: CASSQNRGRTEAFF.

This clone showed up just once. Here the CDR3 DNA reads TGCGCCAGCAGCCTGAGGGACAGGTCGCCTCAGACCCAGTACTTC. It is translated as CASSLRDRSPQTQYF. The gene calls are TRBV5-1 and TRBJ2-5; 8 bases are a match to TRBD1. Germline CDR1 SGHRS, CDR2 YFSETQ. This CDR3 region has 15 residues. V lost 4 bases and J lost 6; bases outside the gene matches: 11.

This chain joins TRBV4-2 and TRBJ2-7, with TRBD2 identical over 11 bases. The ends lost 5 bases at V and 2 bases at J; junction bases unmatched: 8. Germline lookup yields CDR1 LGHNA and CDR2 YNFKEQ. The CDR3 contains 16 residues. The CDR3 protein is CASSNLGLAVPYEQYF. In DNA, the CDR3 is TGTGCCAGCAGCAATTTGGGACTAGCGGTACCCTACGAGCAGTACTTC.

V is TRBV5-1 and J is TRBJ1-1; D is possibly TRBD1 (5 bases). The CDR3 sequence is 14 residues long. Germline CDR1 is SGHRS and CDR2 is YFSETQ. The V gene lost 6 bases and the J gene lost 0 bases, with 12 bases spanning the gap. In DNA form, the CDR3 reads TGCGCCAGCACACAAGGGGCAGTGAACACTGAAGCTTTCTTT. It codes for CASTQGAVNTEAFF. Combining the CDR3 with reference TRBV5-1 and TRBJ1-1 gives the whole variable domain KAGVTQTPRYLIKTRGQQVTLSCSPISGHRSVSWYQQTPGQGLQFLFEYFSETQRNKGNFPGRFSGRQFSNSRSEMNVSTLELGDSALYLCASTQGAVNTEAFFGQGTRLTVV.

In its sample, this clone was seen a few times. The chain combines TRBV14 with TRBJ1-6; D gene uncertain. The germline V gene encodes CDR1 SGHDN and CDR2 FVKESK. V was pared by 2 bases and J by 6 bases, with 11 bases between. CDR3 length: 15 residues. The CDR3 DNA reads TGTGCCAGCAGCCAAAGCCTTGCCCCTAATTCACCCCTCCACTTT. This codes for CASSQSLAPNSPLHF.

The chain links TRBV5-8 to TRBJ2-5, with D possibly matching TRBD2 (5 bases). Deletions cut 3 bases from V and 8 bases from J, with 17 bases between. The CDR3 is made up of 14 amino acids. Germline V gene lookup returns CDR1 SGHTS and CDR2 YDEGEE. CDR3 sequence reads: CASSSGGNLGTQYF. CDR3 coding DNA: TGTGCCAGCAGCTCCGGAGGTAACCTGGGCACCCAGTACTTC.

The J gene is TRBJ2-4, the V gene TRBV4-1; 11 bases fit TRBD2. CDR1 and CDR2 from the germline V gene are MGHRA and YSYEKL. J lost 0 bases, V lost 0 bases, and 7 bases had no gene match. The CDR3 length is 19 residues. The CDR3 spells CASSQELLAGGLAKNIQYF. For the CDR3, the DNA is TGCGCCAGCAGCCAAGAATTGCTAGCGGGGGGACTAGCCAAAAACATTCAGTACTTC.

The rearrangement joins TRBV9 to TRBJ2-7; D call uncertain. Trimming shortened V by 0 bases and J by 2 bases, and 12 bases separated the two germline ends. The CDR3 length is 15 residues. Looked up from germline, CDR1 is SGDLS and CDR2 is YYNGEE. The CDR3 here is CASSVGFSRAYEQYF. As DNA, the CDR3 is TGTGCCAGCAGCGTAGGTTTCTCTCGGGCCTACGAGCAGTACTTC.

The chain combines TRBV7-9 with TRBJ2-7; TRBD1 matches 7 bases. The CDR3 loop spans 14 amino acids. Germline V lookup: CDR1 SEHNR, CDR2 FQNEAQ (reference sequence). The V segment lost 2 bases and the J segment 3 bases; nucleotides outside the gene matches: 4. This CDR3 is CASSLMGQLYEQYF. The CDR3 coding sequence is TGTGCCAGCAGCTTAATGGGACAGCTCTACGAGCAGTACTTC.

This clone was seen only a few times. The chain combines TRBV4-2 with TRBJ2-2; a possible D gene is TRBD1 (6 bases). Germline V gene lookup returns CDR1 LGHNA and CDR2 YNFKEQ. The CDR3 runs 16 residues. The V end was cut by 1 base, the J end by 6 bases, with 15 bases between. Here the CDR3 reads CASSQVVQGGPGELFF. DNA of the CDR3: TGTGCCAGCAGCCAAGTCGTACAGGGCGGACCCGGGGAGCTGTTTTTT.

This clone was detected once. This sequence joins TRBV9 and TRBJ1-6; 7 nucleotides match TRBD1. The CDR3 consists of 14 residues. With 4 bases clipped from V and 10 bases from J, the junction kept 8 bases outside the gene matches. Germline V gives CDR1 SGDLS, CDR2 YYNGEE. The CDR3 region is CASSLGGVGSPLHF. The CDR3 DNA is TGTGCCAGCAGCTTAGGGGGCGTGGGATCACCCCTCCACTTT.

V gene TRBV7-9 combines with J gene TRBJ1-2; no clear D gene. The CDR3 runs to 13 residues. Germline V gives CDR1 SEHNR, CDR2 FQNEAQ (reference sequence). V was pared by 6 bases and J by 0 bases, with 8 bases between. The CDR3 DNA is TGTGCCAGCAGACCAGACTCTAACTATGGCTACACCTTC. This gives the protein CASRPDSNYGYTF.

CDR3 amino acids: CASKGAGGGTDTQYF. The CDR3, as DNA: TGTGCCAGCAAAGGGGCAGGGGGTGGCACAGATACGCAGTATTTT. The J gene is TRBJ2-3, the V gene TRBV9, with 7 nucleotides matching TRBD1. The germline V gene encodes CDR1 SGDLS and CDR2 YYNGEE. The trim removed 6 bases at V and 1 base at J, leaving 8 bases unmatched. The CDR3 covers 15 residues.

This clone was detected once. The chain is built from TRBV5-4 and TRBJ2-5, with 9 bases that match TRBD2. This CDR3 has 15 amino acids. The V gene's germline CDR1 is SGHNT and CDR2 YYREEE (reference sequence). The trim removed 4 bases at V and 5 bases at J, leaving 9 bases unmatched. The CDR3 bases are TGTGCCAGCAGCAGGGGCGGGGGGGCCGAGGAGACCCAGTACTTC. Residues: CASSRGGGAEETQYF.

This clone turned up a few times. The chain is built from TRBV7-9 and TRBJ2-2; the match to TRBD1 covers 10 bases. Germline V lookup: CDR1 SEHNR, CDR2 FQNEAQ (reference sequence). CDR3 size: 17 residues. Trimming took 5 bases from V and 5 from J; bases not matched to a gene: 11. Written as DNA, the CDR3 is TGTGCCAGCAGCCCCCCCCGCGGGACAGGGGAAACCGGGGAGCTGTTTTTT. Translated, it gives CASSPPRGTGETGELFF.

This clone came up a few times. The V gene is TRBV6-5, the J gene TRBJ2-7; the match to TRBD2 covers 8 bases. Germline loops: CDR1 MNHEY, CDR2 SVGAGI. This CDR3 contains 15 residues. V dropped 8 bases and J dropped 3; count of bases not matched to a gene: 12. The CDR3 sequence is CASQRVAGGNYEQYF. In DNA, the CDR3 is TGTGCCAGCCAGCGAGTGGCGGGGGGAAACTACGAGCAGTACTTC.

The chain links TRBV11-2 to TRBJ2-1; 10 nucleotides line up with TRBD2. Germline assignment: CDR1 SGHAT and CDR2 FQNNGV. The CDR3 length is 15 residues. The J segment lost 9 bases and the V segment lost 3 bases, leaving 8 bases of the junction unmatched. CDR3 in amino acids: CASSLPAGGSGEQFF. The CDR3 nucleotides read TGTGCCAGCAGCTTGCCAGCGGGGGGGTCTGGTGAGCAGTTCTTC. The full variable domain, rest sourced from reference TRBV11-2 and TRBJ2-1, is EAGVAQSPRYKIIEKRQSVAFWCNPISGHATLYWYQQILGQGPKLLIQFQNNGVVDDSQLPKDRFSAERLKGVDSTLKIQPAKLEDSAVYLCASSLPAGGSGEQFFGPGTRLTVL.

The chain is built from TRBV29-1 and TRBJ1-1, with D perhaps matching TRBD1 (6 bases). CDR1 SQVTM and CDR2 ANQGSEA come from the germline V gene. The CDR3 is 14 amino acids. V gave up 3 bases and J gave up 4 bases, with 15 bases separating them. CDR3: CSVDRAGAGTEAFF. CDR3 coding DNA: TGCAGCGTTGACCGGGCAGGGGCGGGCACTGAAGCTTTCTTT.

This clone showed up just once. V and J are TRBV7-9 and TRBJ2-7, with 7 bases identical to TRBD2. Germline V lookup: CDR1 SEHNR, CDR2 FQNEAQ (reference sequence). Trimming at V came to 6 bases and at J to 1 base, leaving 9 bases not matched to a gene. The CDR3 spans 15 residues. The CDR3 sequence is CASSPGRGKSYEQYF. CDR3 DNA: TGTGCCAGCAGTCCTGGGCGGGGGAAGTCCTACGAGCAGTACTTC.

Comment on this clone: The same CDR3 is also encoded by other DNA sequences in this sample. This chain's CDR3 is CASNSGDSGNTIYF. The CDR3, as DNA: TGTGCCAGCAATAGCGGGGACTCTGGAAACACCATATATTTT. The V call is TRBV6-5, the J call TRBJ1-3, with no clear D. The CDR3 length is 14 residues. Germline-derived CDR1 and CDR2 are MNHEY and SVGAGI. V lost 7 bases and J lost 0, with 10 bases in between.

The chain couples TRBV7-9 to TRBJ2-3; a weak D match, TRBD2 (5 bases). Per germline, CDR1 SEHNR and CDR2 FQNEAQ (reference sequence). V shed 7 bases and J shed 9 bases, with 14 bases lying between them. The CDR3 extends over 12 amino acids. CDR3 in amino acids: CASKGLLPTQYF. CDR3 nucleotides: TGTGCCAGCAAAGGACTCCTCCCCACGCAGTATTTT.

The genes are TRBV11-2 and TRBJ2-6; tentatively, D is TRBD1 (6 bases). Between the trimmed V and J ends, which lost 10 bases and 0 bases, there was a span of 10 bases. Germline CDR1 and CDR2: SGHAT and FQNNGV. The CDR3 has 14 residues. Here the CDR3 DNA reads TGTGCCACCGGACAGTCCTCTGGGGCCAACGTCCTGACTTTC. Protein sequence: CATGQSSGANVLTF.

J is TRBJ2-1 and V is TRBV4-1; 8 bases align to TRBD2. This CDR3 comprises 15 residues. Germline CDR1 is MGHRA and CDR2 is YSYEKL. Unmatched junction bases numbered 10, after V lost 2 bases and J lost 10 bases. CDR3 sequence (DNA): TGCGCCAGCAGCCAACTAGCGGGCCTCCACCGGGAGCAGTTCTTC. The encoded protein is CASSQLAGLHREQFF.

The chain recombines TRBV19 with TRBJ1-1; 9 nucleotides agree with TRBD1. V gave up 3 bases and J gave up 7 bases; unmatched junction bases: 6. The CDR3 runs to 14 residues. Germline CDR1 reads LNHDA; CDR2 reads SQIVND (reference sequence). The CDR3 DNA follows: TGTGCCAGTAGTATCTTTGGGACAGGGAATGAAGCTTTCTTT. As protein: CASSIFGTGNEAFF.

CDR3 protein: CASSQLTGGSSYNEQFF. DNA for the CDR3: TGTGCCAGCAGCCAACTTACAGGGGGAAGCTCCTACAATGAGCAGTTCTTC. J is TRBJ2-1 and V is TRBV14; 8 nucleotides align to TRBD1. Trimming cost V 2 bases and J 0 bases; bases outside gene matches: 6. CDR1 SGHDN and CDR2 FVKESK come from the germline V gene. This CDR3 contains 17 residues.